This T cell receptor beta chain was obtained from a study of T cells in Graves' hyperthyroidism and ophthalmopathy. On the basis of clinical symptoms, serum thyroxine and TRAb, thyroid ultrasound and orbital computed tomography, diagnoses were made. Source material for PBMCs was about 11 ml fresh peripheral blood. Amplified TCR beta CDR3 regions came from RNA transcripts. HTBI primers were employed in a first-round RT-PCR of the TCR CDR3. TCRdb ran MiXCR on the multiplex PCR reads and lists one entry per CDR3 protein. The sample lists fewer than 750,000 distinct CDR3 sequences; 14% to 15% were seen once. The V segment lost 2 bases and the J segment 4 bases; nucleotides outside the gene matches: 6. CDR3 size: 15 residues. CDR1 SQVTM and CDR2 ANQGSEA come from the germline V gene.

This chain connects TRBV29-1 to TRBJ2-4, with TRBD2 identical over 9 bases. Material for sequencing was blood. This clonotype was obtained from a woman between 40 and 55 years old with Graves' ophthalmopathy. CDR3 sequence reads: CSVESSGEPKNIQYF. The CDR3 DNA is TGCAGCGTTGAATCTAGCGGGGAACCGAAAAACATTCAGTACTTC. The complete variable domain, with remaining parts taken from reference TRBV29-1 and TRBJ2-4, reads SAVISQKPSRDICQRGTSLTIQCQVDSQVTMMFWYRQQPGQSLTLIATANQGSEATYESGFVIDKFPISRPNLTFSTLTVSNMSPEDSSIYLCSVESSGEPKNIQYFGAGTRLSVL.